A single sample is the source of the 18 T cell receptor beta chains below, sequenced in a study of cytomegalovirus exposure and HLA in healthy donors. 60 Vbeta and 13 Jbeta primers were used in PCR. The data were produced by immunoSEQ multiplex PCR, yet TCRdb's version contains in-frame clones alone and is incomplete. Recorded for this sample: around 50,000 clones. The sample comprised PBMCs. Every receptor here comes from a woman aged 25 to 39 in good health and CMV-seropositive.

The CDR3 DNA sequence: TGTGCCAGCTCACCGCGGCAGAACCAAGAGACCCAGTACTTC. Residues: CASSPRQNQETQYF. The chain combines TRBV18 with TRBJ2-5, with unresolved D. This CDR3 spans 14 amino acids. V gave up 3 bases and J gave up 0 bases, with 8 bases separating them. Germline CDR1 and CDR2: KGHSH and LQKENI.

The chain links TRBV7-9 to TRBJ2-2, with 7 bases lining up with TRBD2. The V segment lost 5 bases and the J segment 1 base; nucleotides outside the gene matches: 4. This CDR3 is built from 15 residues. CDR1 and CDR2 (germline): SEHNR, FQNEAQ (reference sequence). The CDR3 DNA is TGTGCCAGCAGCCCCTGGGGGGGGAACACCGGGGAGCTGTTTTTT. Protein: CASSPWGGNTGELFF.

The chain joins TRBV5-1 to TRBJ2-2; D is ambiguous. V was clipped by 1 base and J by 2 bases, with 9 bases between them. The CDR3 covers 15 residues. Germline CDR1 and CDR2: SGHRS and YFSETQ. CDR3 sequence reads: CASSLSPGNTGELFF. As DNA, the CDR3 is TGCGCCAGCAGCTTGTCACCAGGAAACACCGGGGAGCTGTTTTTT.

The chain couples TRBV2 to TRBJ2-1, with 7 positions matching TRBD1. The germline CDR1 and CDR2 sequences are SNHLY and FYNNEI. The CDR3 loop spans 14 amino acids. Germline trimming cut 8 bases from V and 5 bases from J; bases unmatched to any gene: 9. As DNA, the CDR3 is TGTGCCAGCGTGGGACAGCCTTCCGACAATGAGCAGTTCTTC. It specifies CASVGQPSDNEQFF.

The chain is built from TRBV5-1 and TRBJ2-1, with unresolved D. This CDR3 comprises 11 residues. Germline values: CDR1 SGHRS, CDR2 YFSETQ. V was shortened by 4 bases and J by 8 bases, with 7 bases between the two germline ends. CDR3 DNA: TGCGCCAGCAGCGCTCGGGATGAGCAGTTCTTC. Translation gives CASSARDEQFF.

J is TRBJ1-2 and V is TRBV27; D is undetermined. Trimming cost V 4 bases and J 2 bases, with 8 bases left between them. Germline CDR1 is MNHEY and CDR2 is SMNVEV (reference sequence). The CDR3 sequence is 13 residues long. CDR3 coding DNA: TGTGCCAGCAGTTCTAGAATGAACTATGGCTACACCTTC. Translated: CASSSRMNYGYTF.

This sequence joins TRBV27 and TRBJ2-7, with 11 bases aligning to TRBD2. Per the germline V gene, CDR1 is MNHEY and CDR2 is SMNVEV (reference sequence). Losses at the gene ends were 5 bases for V and 4 bases for J; bases not matched to a gene: 7. CDR3 length equals 15 residues. The CDR3 DNA sequence: TGTGCCAGCAGTACGAGGGGACTAGCGGTGTACGAGCAGTACTTC. This gives the protein CASSTRGLAVYEQYF.

This chain joins TRBV29-1 and TRBJ1-2; unclear D gene. V was pared by 3 bases and J by 3 bases, with 11 bases between. This CDR3 has 13 amino acids. Germline CDR1 is SQVTM and CDR2 is ANQGSEA. The CDR3 here is CSVDGGEDYGYTF. CDR3 nucleotides: TGCAGCGTTGACGGCGGGGAGGACTATGGCTACACCTTC.

The gene calls are TRBV4-1 and TRBJ2-7; TRBD2 matches at 12 bases. V trimming: 3 bases; J trimming: 6 bases; junction bases outside the gene matches: 3. The length of the CDR3 is 14 residues. Germline values: CDR1 MGHRA, CDR2 YSYEKL. For the CDR3, the DNA is TGCGCCAGCAGCCAGCTAGCGGGAGGGGGCGAGCAGTACTTC. It specifies CASSQLAGGGEQYF.

The chain carries TRBV30 and TRBJ2-3, with D unclear. The V gene lost 1 base and the J gene lost 5 bases, with 7 bases spanning the gap. This CDR3 is 12 amino acids long. Germline-derived CDR1 and CDR2 are GTSNPN and SVGIG (reference sequence). The CDR3: CAWSASRDTQYF. For the CDR3, the DNA is TGTGCCTGGAGTGCGAGCCGAGATACGCAGTATTTT.

The chain uses TRBV11-2 and TRBJ2-2; D is unresolved. The CDR3 is 15 residues long. Trimming stripped 5 bases from V and 5 bases from J, with 15 bases between. CDR1 is SGHAT, CDR2 FQNNGV, per germline. CDR3 coding DNA: TGTGCCAGCAGCCCTATGACTCAATCAACCGGGGAGCTGTTTTTT. Protein sequence: CASSPMTQSTGELFF.

The chain employs TRBV2 and TRBJ2-2; D is perhaps TRBD2 (5 bases). Looked up from germline, CDR1 is SNHLY and CDR2 is FYNNEI. Deletions cut 6 bases from V and 5 bases from J, with 13 bases between. This CDR3 has 14 residues. In DNA form, the CDR3 reads TGTGCCAGCAGAGGCGGGCCCCTAACCGGGGAGCTGTTTTTT. Translation: CASRGGPLTGELFF.

With respect to this clone: Distinct nucleotide sequences in the sample also encode this CDR3. This chain joins TRBV6-1 and TRBJ2-3, with 12 bases that match TRBD2. The CDR3 runs to 15 residues. CDR1 is MNHNS and CDR2 is SASEGT in the germline V gene. The J segment lost 5 bases and the V segment lost 6 bases, leaving 6 bases of the junction unmatched. The CDR3 nucleotides read TGTGCCAGCAGGCGACTAGCGGGAGATGGAGATACGCAGTATTTT. It yields the protein CASRRLAGDGDTQYF.

To note about this clone: At one boundary the junction diverges from the germline segment, which might be a read error. The chain links TRBV7-7 to TRBJ2-3; the match to TRBD2 covers 7 bases. Per the germline V gene, CDR1 is SSHAT and CDR2 is FNYEAQ (reference sequence). This CDR3 is built from 13 residues. The chain's CDR3 is CASSLGEGDTQYF. DNA of the CDR3: TGTGCTAGCAGCTTAGGGGAGGGAGATACGCAGTATTTT.

The chain joins TRBV11-3 to TRBJ2-7, with TRBD2 as a possible D gene (5 bases). Trimming left V 3 bases short and J 0 bases short, with 9 bases between. The germline CDR1 and CDR2 sequences are SGHNT and YENEEA. The CDR3 totals 14 residues. The CDR3 spells CASSFQRSSYEQYF. CDR3 coding DNA: TGTGCCAGCAGCTTCCAGCGGAGCTCCTACGAGCAGTACTTC.

The J gene is TRBJ2-1, the V gene TRBV30; 8 nucleotides match TRBD2. This CDR3 is 15 amino acids long. Germline assignment: CDR1 GTSNPN and CDR2 SVGIG (reference sequence). V lost 4 bases, J lost 7 bases, and 12 bases stayed unmatched. The CDR3 DNA sequence: TGTGCCTGGAAGGCCGGGAGGGCCTCACGGAATGAGCAGTTCTTC. This encodes CAWKAGRASRNEQFF.

The chain combines TRBV5-6 with TRBJ1-5, with TRBD1 as a possible D gene (6 bases). The V gene's germline CDR1 is SGHDT and CDR2 YYEEEE. Trimming removed 2 bases at V and 7 bases at J, with 13 bases between. CDR3 length equals 14 residues. CDR3 nucleotide sequence: TGTGCCAGCAGCTTACAGGGACGACAGCAGCCCCAGCATTTT. It yields the protein CASSLQGRQQPQHF.

V and J are TRBV5-4 and TRBJ2-7; maybe TRBD1 (6 bases). The CDR3 extends over 13 amino acids. Germline V CDR1 and CDR2: SGHNT, YYREEE (reference sequence). Trimming shortened V by 0 bases and J by 4 bases, and 8 bases separated the two germline ends. The CDR3 region has the DNA TGTGCCAGCAGCTTGGGGGGGCGGTACGAGCAGTACTTC. Translation gives CASSLGGRYEQYF.